These T cell receptor beta chains were read from a single sample in a study. In TCRdb, the RT-PCR reads were re-called with MiXCR into one record per CDR3 protein. The data contain approximately 720,000 distinct CDR3 sequences, approximately 15% of them singletons. Sequenced: memory CD4+ T cells from blood. These receptors came from a female donor in good health, serving as a healthy control. The CDR3 runs from the conserved cysteine through the conserved F or W. Fields, in order: D gene, clone size, J gene, V gene, CDR3 DNA, CDR3 protein. A D gene is named only where the DNA matches it firmly. A row's size may be missing; if present it is once, few, many or a size class.

D: TRBD2; size: many; J: TRBJ2-1; V: TRBV6-5; DNA: TGTGCCAGCAGGACTAGCGAATACAATGAGCAGTTCTTC; CDR3: CASRTSEYNEQFF
D: TRBD1; size: many; J: TRBJ1-2; V: TRBV25-1; DNA: TGTGCCAGCAGTCCACAGGGGGCGGCCTATGGCTACACCTTC; CDR3: CASSPQGAAYGYTF
D: -; size: many; J: TRBJ1-6; V: TRBV10-3; DNA: TGTGCCATCAGTGGAGGGGGGGCGTCGGATTCACCCCTCCACTTT; CDR3: CAISGGGASDSPLHF
D: -; size: -; J: TRBJ1-4; V: TRBV5-1; DNA: TGCGCCAGCGGAAGAGGGGGGAGTTCCAATGAAAAACTGTTTTTT; CDR3: CASGRGGSSNEKLFF
D: -; size: -; J: TRBJ2-1; V: TRBV20-1; DNA: TGCAGTGCCGAGGGAGTTGGGCACAATGAGCAGTTCTTC; CDR3: CSAEGVGHNEQFF
D: -; size: many; J: TRBJ1-5; V: TRBV4-3; DNA: TGCGCCAGCAGCCGGAGCGCGGTGGACAATCAGCCCCAGCATTTT; CDR3: CASSRSAVDNQPQHF
D: -; size: -; J: TRBJ2-6; V: TRBV20-1; DNA: TGCAGTGCCGGTGGGAGTCGGGGGAGCTCTGGGGCCAACGTCCTGACTTTC; CDR3: CSAGGSRGSSGANVLTF
D: TRBD1; size: many; J: TRBJ1-2; V: TRBV6-6; DNA: TGTGCCAGCAGTTACTCCGGGGACAGTAACTATGGCTACACCTTC; CDR3: CASSYSGDSNYGYTF
D: -; size: few; J: TRBJ2-7; V: TRBV3-1; DNA: TGTGCCAGCAGCCAAGGGACCGCGAGCTCCTACGAGCAGTACTTC; CDR3: CASSQGTASSYEQYF
D: -; size: -; J: TRBJ2-5; V: TRBV9; DNA: TGTGCCAGCAGCGTAGGAGTGGGATCGGCAAAAGAGACCCAGTACTTC; CDR3: CASSVGVGSAKETQYF
D: TRBD2; size: -; J: TRBJ2-3; V: TRBV3-1; DNA: TGTGCCAGCAGGAAGGGACTAGCGCAAAGCACAGATACGCAGTATTTT; CDR3: CASRKGLAQSTDTQYF
D: TRBD2; size: -; J: TRBJ2-7; V: TRBV9; DNA: TGTGCCAGCAGCGTTGGCAGGGGCGCGGGAGGTTACGAGCAGTACTTC; CDR3: CASSVGRGAGGYEQYF
D: -; size: few; J: TRBJ1-2; V: TRBV7-6; DNA: TGTGCCAGCAGCACCAACTCCCGGGACACGCTGAACTATGGCTACACCTTC; CDR3: CASSTNSRDTLNYGYTF
D: TRBD2; size: many; J: TRBJ2-1; V: TRBV20-1; DNA: TGCAGTGCCGAGGGTGTGGGACTAGCGGGGGCTGAGCAGTTCTTC; CDR3: CSAEGVGLAGAEQFF
D: TRBD1; size: -; J: TRBJ2-5; V: TRBV6-5; DNA: TGTGCCAGCAGATGGACAGGGGGCGCGGAGACCCAGTACTTC; CDR3: CASRWTGGAETQYF